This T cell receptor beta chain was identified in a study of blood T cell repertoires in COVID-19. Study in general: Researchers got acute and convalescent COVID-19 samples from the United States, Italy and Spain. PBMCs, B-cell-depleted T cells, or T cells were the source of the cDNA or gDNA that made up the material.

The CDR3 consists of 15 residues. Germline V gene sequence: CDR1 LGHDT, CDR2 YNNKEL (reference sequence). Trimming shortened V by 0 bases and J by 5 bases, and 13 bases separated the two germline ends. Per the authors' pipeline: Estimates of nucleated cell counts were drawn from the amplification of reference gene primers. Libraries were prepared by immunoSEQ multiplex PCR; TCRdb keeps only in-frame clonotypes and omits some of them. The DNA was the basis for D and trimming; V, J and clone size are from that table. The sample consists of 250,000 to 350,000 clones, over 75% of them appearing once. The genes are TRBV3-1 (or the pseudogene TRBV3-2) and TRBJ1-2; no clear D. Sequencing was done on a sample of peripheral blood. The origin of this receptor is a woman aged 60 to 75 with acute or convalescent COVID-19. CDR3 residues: CASSQDLQDLYGYTF. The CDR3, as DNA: TGTGCCAGCAGCCAAGATCTCCAGGACTTATATGGCTACACCTTC.